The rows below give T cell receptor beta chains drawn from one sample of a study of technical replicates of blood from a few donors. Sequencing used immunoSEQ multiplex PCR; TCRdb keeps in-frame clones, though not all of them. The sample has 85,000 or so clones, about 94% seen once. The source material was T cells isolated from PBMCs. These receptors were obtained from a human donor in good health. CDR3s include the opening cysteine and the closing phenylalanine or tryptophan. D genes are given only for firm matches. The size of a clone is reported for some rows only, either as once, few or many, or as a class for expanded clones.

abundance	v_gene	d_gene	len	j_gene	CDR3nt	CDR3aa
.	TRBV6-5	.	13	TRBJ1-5	TGTGCCAGCAGGGAGGGGTCCAATCAGCCCCAGCATTTT	CASREGSNQPQHF
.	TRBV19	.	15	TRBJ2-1	TGTGCCAGTAGTATCCTCCGGAGCTCCTACAATGAGCAGTTCTTC	CASSILRSSYNEQFF
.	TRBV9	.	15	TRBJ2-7	TGTGCCAGCAGCGTAGGGTTTCGGCGGGACTACGAGCAGTACTTC	CASSVGFRRDYEQYF
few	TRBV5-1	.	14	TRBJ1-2	TGCGCCAGCAGCTTGGGCGACCTTCGAGGAGGCTACACCTTC	CASSLGDLRGGYTF
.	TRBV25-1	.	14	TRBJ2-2	TGTGCCAGCAGCCGACAGCCCAACACCGGGGAGCTGTTTTTT	CASSRQPNTGELFF
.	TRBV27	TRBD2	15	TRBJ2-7	TGTGCCAGCAGTTCGAGGCGGGAGGGCTTCTACGAGCAGTACTTC	CASSSRREGFYEQYF
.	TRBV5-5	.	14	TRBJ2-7	TGTGCCAGCAGCTTGGAAGGGGAAAGGTACGAGCAGTACTTC	CASSLEGERYEQYF
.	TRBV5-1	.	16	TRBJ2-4	TGCGCCAGCAGCTTGGTAGACGGGGTAGCCAAAAACATTCAGTACTTC	CASSLVDGVAKNIQYF
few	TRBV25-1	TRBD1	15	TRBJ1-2	TGTGCCAGCAGTGATCTTACCACAGGGGGCTATGGCTACACCTTC	CASSDLTTGGYGYTF
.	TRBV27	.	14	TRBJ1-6	TGTGCCAGCGGTAATCCGGTCTATAATTCACCCCTCCACTTT	CASGNPVYNSPLHF
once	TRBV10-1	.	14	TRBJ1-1	TGCGCCAGCAGAATAGTTCATCGACCGGGTGAAGCTTTCTTT	CASRIVHRPGEAFF
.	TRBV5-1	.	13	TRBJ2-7	TGCGCCAGCAGCTTGGTTCAGGGTAACGAGCAGTACTTC	CASSLVQGNEQYF
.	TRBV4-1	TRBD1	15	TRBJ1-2	TGCGCCAGCACACTCACGGGACAGAATCAAGATGGCTACACCTTC	CASTLTGQNQDGYTF
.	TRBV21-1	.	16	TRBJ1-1	TGTGCCAGCAGGAAAGCGTGGGTCAGGGCCGACACTGAAGCTTTCTTT	CASRKAWVRADTEAFF
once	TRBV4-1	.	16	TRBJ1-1	TGCGCCAGCAGCCAAGGGCAGGGGAGTTGGGGCACTGAAGCTTTCTTT	CASSQGQGSWGTEAFF
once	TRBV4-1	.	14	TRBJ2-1	TGCGCCAGCAGCCAGCAGATCCGGGGTAATGAGCAGTTCTTC	CASSQQIRGNEQFF
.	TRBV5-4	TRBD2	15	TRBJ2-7	TGTGCCAGCAGCAAGACTAGCGGGAGGATCGGGGAGCAGTACTTC	CASSKTSGRIGEQYF
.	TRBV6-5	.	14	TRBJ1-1	TGTGCCAGCAGTCAAGGGAGGACTGGTATTGAAGCTTTCTTT	CASSQGRTGIEAFF
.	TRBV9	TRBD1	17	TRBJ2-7	TGTGCCAGCAGCTCGGCACGGACAGGGCCCAGCTCCTACGAGCAGTACTTC	CASSSARTGPSSYEQYF
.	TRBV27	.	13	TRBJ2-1	TGTGCCAGCAGTTTATCGGGCGTGAGTGAGCAGTTCTTC	CASSLSGVSEQFF
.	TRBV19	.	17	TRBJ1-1	TGTGCCAGTAGTATAGCTTCAGGGCCGGGAGGATACACTGAAGCTTTCTTT	CASSIASGPGGYTEAFF
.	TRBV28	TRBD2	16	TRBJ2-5	TGTGCCAGCAGTCCTGGGACTAGCGACTTCAGCGAGACCCAGTACTTC	CASSPGTSDFSETQYF
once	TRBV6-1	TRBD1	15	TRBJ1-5	TGTGCCAGCAGTGAACGGGACAGGTCGGATCAGCCCCAGCATTTT	CASSERDRSDQPQHF
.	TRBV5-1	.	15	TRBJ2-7	TGCGCCAGCAGCTTGGCCACTGGGAGCTCCTACGAGCAGTACTTC	CASSLATGSSYEQYF
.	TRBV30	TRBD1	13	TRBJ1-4	TGTGCCTGGTGTGGGAGGGACAGTGAAAAACTGTTTTTT	CAWCGRDSEKLFF
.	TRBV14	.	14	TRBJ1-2	TGTGCCAGCAGCCCAAGTCAGGAGGATTATGGCTACACCTTC	CASSPSQEDYGYTF
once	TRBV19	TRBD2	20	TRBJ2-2	TGTGCCAGTAGTAGAGGACTAGCGGGGGCCCTCGAGGGGATCGCCGGGGAGCTGTTTTTT	CASSRGLAGALEGIAGELFF
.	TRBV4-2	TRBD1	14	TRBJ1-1	TGTGCCAGCAGCCCTAGGGGGCTAGGCACTGAAGCTTTCTTT	CASSPRGLGTEAFF
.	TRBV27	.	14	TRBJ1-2	TGTGCCAGCAGTTTACCGGGACACCGGAATGGCTACACCTTC	CASSLPGHRNGYTF
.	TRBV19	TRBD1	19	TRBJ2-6	TGTGCCAGTAGTCCTCCTTTCCGGGACAGGAGCTCTGGGGCCAACGTCCTGACTTTC	CASSPPFRDRSSGANVLTF
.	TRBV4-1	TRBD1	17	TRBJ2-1	TGCGCCAGCAGCCAACTGTCAACAGGGGACGTCTACAATGAGCAGTTCTTC	CASSQLSTGDVYNEQFF
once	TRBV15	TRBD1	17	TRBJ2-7	TGTGCCACCAGCAGAGTCCCCGTGGGACAGCAGGCCTACGAGCAGTACTTC	CATSRVPVGQQAYEQYF
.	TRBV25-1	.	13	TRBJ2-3	TGTGCCAGCAGGGAGGTGGGCACAGATACGCAGTATTTT	CASREVGTDTQYF
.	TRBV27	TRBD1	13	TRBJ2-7	TGTGCCAGCAGTCGACAGGGGGGTTACGAGCAGTACTTC	CASSRQGGYEQYF
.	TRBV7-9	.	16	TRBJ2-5	TGTGCCAGCAGCTTGGGACTCTACAGGGGTGGTGAGACCCAGTACTTC	CASSLGLYRGGETQYF
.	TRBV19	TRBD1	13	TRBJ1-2	TGTGCCAGCCTGGACAGGACCATCTATGGCTACACCTTC	CASLDRTIYGYTF
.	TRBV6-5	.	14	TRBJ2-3	TGTGCCAGCGCCCCGGGGAAGAGCACAGATACGCAGTATTTT	CASAPGKSTDTQYF
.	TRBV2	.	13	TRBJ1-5	TGTGCCAGCACCCTAAGCGACAATCAGCCCCAGCATTTT	CASTLSDNQPQHF
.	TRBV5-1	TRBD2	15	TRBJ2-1	TGCGCCAGCAGCAGCGGACTAGCGGGAGGGCTCGAGCAGTTCTTC	CASSSGLAGGLEQFF
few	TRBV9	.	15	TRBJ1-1	TGTGCCAGCGGAGACCAGGGCGGGGCGGGCACTGAAGCTTTCTTT	CASGDQGGAGTEAFF
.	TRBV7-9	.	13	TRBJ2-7	TGTGCCAGCAGCTTAGACGGGGGGCTCGAGCAGTACTTC	CASSLDGGLEQYF
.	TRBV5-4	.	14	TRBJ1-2	TGTGCCAGCAGCTTGTTCCAGGCCAACTATGGCTACACCTTC	CASSLFQANYGYTF
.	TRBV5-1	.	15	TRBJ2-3	TGCGCCAGCGCTCCACAGGTTACTAGCACAGATACGCAGTATTTT	CASAPQVTSTDTQYF
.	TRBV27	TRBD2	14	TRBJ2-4	TGTGCCAGCAGGGGGGGAGGGCTAGCAAACATTCAGTACTTC	CASRGGGLANIQYF
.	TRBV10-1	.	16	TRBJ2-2	TGCGCCAGCAGTGAGTCAAGGAGGTTTAGCACCGGGGAGCTGTTTTTT	CASSESRRFSTGELFF
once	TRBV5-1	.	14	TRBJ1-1	TGCGCCAGCAGTCAAGGCCTTGACAGCGGGGAAGCTTTCTTT	CASSQGLDSGEAFF
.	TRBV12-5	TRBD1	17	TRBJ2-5	TGTGCTAGTGGTTTGATTATAGACAGGGCCATACAAGAGACCCAGTACTTC	CASGLIIDRAIQETQYF
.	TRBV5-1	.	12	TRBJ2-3	TGCGCCAGCACCCAAAACACAGATACGCAGTATTTT	CASTQNTDTQYF
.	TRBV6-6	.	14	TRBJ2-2	TGTGCCAGCAGTTACTCGTGGGGGGACGGGGAGCTGTTTTTT	CASSYSWGDGELFF
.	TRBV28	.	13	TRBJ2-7	TGTGCCAGCAGTTGGCGGGGAACCTACGAGCAGTACTTC	CASSWRGTYEQYF
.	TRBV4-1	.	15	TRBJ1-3	TGCGCCAGCAGCCAAGAACACATCTCTGGAAACACCATATATTTT	CASSQEHISGNTIYF
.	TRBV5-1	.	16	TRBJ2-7	TGCGCCAGCAGCTTGGCGCCAGGTACCCCGGACTACGAGCAGTACTTC	CASSLAPGTPDYEQYF
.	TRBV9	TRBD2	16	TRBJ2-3	TGTGCCAGCAGCGTAGTGGGCGGGGGGCCCACAGATACGCAGTATTTT	CASSVVGGGPTDTQYF
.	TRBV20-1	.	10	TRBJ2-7	TGCAGTGCCCGGACAAATGAGCAGTACTTC	CSARTNEQYF